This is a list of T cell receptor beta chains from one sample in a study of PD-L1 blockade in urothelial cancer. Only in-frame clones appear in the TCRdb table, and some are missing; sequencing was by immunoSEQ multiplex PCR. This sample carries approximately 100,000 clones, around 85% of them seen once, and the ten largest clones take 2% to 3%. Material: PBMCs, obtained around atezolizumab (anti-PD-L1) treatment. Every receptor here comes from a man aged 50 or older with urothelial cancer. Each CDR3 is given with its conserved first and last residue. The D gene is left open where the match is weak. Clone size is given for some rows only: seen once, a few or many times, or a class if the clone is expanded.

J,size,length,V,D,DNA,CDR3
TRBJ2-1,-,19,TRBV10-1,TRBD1,TGCGCCAGCAGTGAGCAGACAAGACAGGGAATTCGGTCCTACAATGAGCAGTTCTTC,CASSEQTRQGIRSYNEQFF
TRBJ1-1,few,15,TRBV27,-,TGTGCCAGCAGTACCTCAGGGTTTATGAACACTGAAGCTTTCTTT,CASSTSGFMNTEAFF
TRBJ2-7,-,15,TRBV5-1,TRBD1,TGCGCCAGCAGCTCCCCGGGACAGGGAGCCTACGAGCAGTACTTC,CASSSPGQGAYEQYF
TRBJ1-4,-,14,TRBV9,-,TGTGCCAGCAGCGTAACAGACTATAATGAAAAACTGTTTTTT,CASSVTDYNEKLFF
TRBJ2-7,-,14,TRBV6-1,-,TGTGCCAGCAAGGCAGTAGGGGTGGTGTTGGAGCAGTACTTC,CASKAVGVVLEQYF
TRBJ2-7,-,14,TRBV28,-,TGTGCCAGCAGTTCCCGCCAGGGGTTCCACGAGCAGTACTTC,CASSSRQGFHEQYF
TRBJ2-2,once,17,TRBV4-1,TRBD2,TGCGCCAGCAGCCACCTAGTAGAGACTAGCGGAGACGGGGAGCTGTTTTTT,CASSHLVETSGDGELFF
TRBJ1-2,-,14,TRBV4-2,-,TGTGCCAGCAGCCAAGATCGACAGAACTATGACTACACCTTC,CASSQDRQNYDYTF
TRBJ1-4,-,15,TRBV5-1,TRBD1,TGCGCCAGCAGCGCCTCGACAGGGAGAAATGAAAAACTGTTTTTT,CASSASTGRNEKLFF
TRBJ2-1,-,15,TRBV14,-,TGTGCCAGCAGCCAAGTCTTTGGGAGAGACAATGAGCAGTTCTTC,CASSQVFGRDNEQFF
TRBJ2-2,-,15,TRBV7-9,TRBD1,TGTGCCAGCAGCTTGGGACAGGGTAGCACCGGGGAGCTGTTTTTT,CASSLGQGSTGELFF
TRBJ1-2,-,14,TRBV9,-,TGTGCCAGCAGCGTAACGGACTCCTCGCGAGGCTACACCTTC,CASSVTDSSRGYTF
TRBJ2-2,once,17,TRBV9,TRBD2,TGTGCCAGCAGCGTAAGAGGAGCGGGAATTGACACCGGGGAGCTGTTTTTT,CASSVRGAGIDTGELFF
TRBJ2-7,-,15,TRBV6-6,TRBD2,TGTGCCAGCAGTTACGGCGGGGAGGGACGCTACGAGCAGTACTTC,CASSYGGEGRYEQYF
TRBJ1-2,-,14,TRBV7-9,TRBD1,TGTGCCAGCAGCTTAGGGGGACAGCACTATGGCTACACCTTC,CASSLGGQHYGYTF
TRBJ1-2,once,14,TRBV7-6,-,TGTGCCAGCAGCTTAGAATCGACGGGGTATGGCTACACCTTC,CASSLESTGYGYTF
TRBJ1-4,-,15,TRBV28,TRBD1,TGTGCCAGCAGTTTCATGGGGACAGGGCCTGAAAAACTGTTTTTT,CASSFMGTGPEKLFF
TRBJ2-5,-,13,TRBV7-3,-,TGTGCCAGCAGCCCGGGACTTCAAGAGACCCAGTACTTC,CASSPGLQETQYF
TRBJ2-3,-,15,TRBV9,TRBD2,TGTGCCAGCAGCTTCCGGGACTACGCCACAGATACGCAGTATTTT,CASSFRDYATDTQYF
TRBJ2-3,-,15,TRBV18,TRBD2,TGTGCCAGCTCTCCACTAGCGGGGGTCACAGATACGCAGTATTTT,CASSPLAGVTDTQYF
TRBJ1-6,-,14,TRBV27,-,TGTGCCAGCAGTCCCGCAGGGAGGAATTCACCCCTCCACTTT,CASSPAGRNSPLHF
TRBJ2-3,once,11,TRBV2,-,TGTGCCAGCAGCTTCACAGATACGCAGTATTTT,CASSFTDTQYF
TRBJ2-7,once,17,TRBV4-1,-,TGCGCCAGCAGCCAAGACCCCGCAGGGGCCCGGTCCTACGAGCAGTACTTC,CASSQDPAGARSYEQYF
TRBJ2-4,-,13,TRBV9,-,TGTGCCAGCAGTGGAGCGGCCAAAAACATTCAGTACTTC,CASSGAAKNIQYF
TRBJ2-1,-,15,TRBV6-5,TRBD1,TGTGCCAGCAGGACCGGGACAGGGGCCTACAATGAGCAGTTCTTC,CASRTGTGAYNEQFF
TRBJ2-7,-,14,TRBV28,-,TGTGCCAGCAGTTTCTTACAGGGCCCCTACGAGCAGTACTTC,CASSFLQGPYEQYF
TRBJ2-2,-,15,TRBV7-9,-,TGTGCCAGCAGCTTATCGGGATCCGACGCCGGGGAGCTGTTTTTT,CASSLSGSDAGELFF
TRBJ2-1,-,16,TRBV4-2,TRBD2,TGTGCCAGCAGCCAAGATCAGCGGGAGAGGGGGGATGAGCAGTTCTTC,CASSQDQRERGDEQFF
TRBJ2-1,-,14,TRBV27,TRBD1,TGTGCCAGCAGTTTGGCAGGGGGCTTCGATGAGCAGTTCTTC,CASSLAGGFDEQFF
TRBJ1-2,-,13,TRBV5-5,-,TGTGCCAGCAGCTCCCAGGAAGCCTATGGCTACACCTTC,CASSSQEAYGYTF
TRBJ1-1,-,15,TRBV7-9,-,TGTGCCAGCAGCATGCTTGACTCCTCACGATCTGAAGCTTTCTTT,CASSMLDSSRSEAFF
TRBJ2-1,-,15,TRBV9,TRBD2,TGTGCCAGCAGCGTTTACCTAGCGGGAGCAAATGAGCAGTTCTTC,CASSVYLAGANEQFF
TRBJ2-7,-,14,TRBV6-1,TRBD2,TGTGCCAGCACCGAATCTAGCGGGGTGGGGGAGCAGTACTTC,CASTESSGVGEQYF
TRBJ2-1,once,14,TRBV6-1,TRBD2,TGTGCCAGCTTGGGACTACCATCCTACAATGAGCAGTTCTTC,CASLGLPSYNEQFF
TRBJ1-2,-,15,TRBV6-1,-,TGTGCCAGCATTTTCAGCGCAGGGGTGGCCTATGGCTACACCTTC,CASIFSAGVAYGYTF
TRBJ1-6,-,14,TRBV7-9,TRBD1,TGTGCCAGCGGTGCTAGACAGGGTTTGTCACCCCTCCACTTT,CASGARQGLSPLHF
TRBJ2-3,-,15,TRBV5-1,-,TGCGCCAGCAGCTTGTTCCTAGCGAGCACAGATACGCAGTATTTT,CASSLFLASTDTQYF
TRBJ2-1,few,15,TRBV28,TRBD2,TGTGCCAGCAGTTTGGGCGGGAGGGTGTACAATGAGCAGTTCTTC,CASSLGGRVYNEQFF
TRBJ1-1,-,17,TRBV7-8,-,TGTGCCAGCAGCTCCCGGCGCGGGGGGCTTGGGTTCACTGAAGCTTTCTTT,CASSSRRGGLGFTEAFF
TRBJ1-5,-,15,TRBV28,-,TGTGCCAGCAGTTACCAGCAGGGGCCGGGGCAGCCCCAGCATTTT,CASSYQQGPGQPQHF
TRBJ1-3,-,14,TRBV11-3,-,TGTGCCAGCAGCTCCGGGGATACCGGAAACACCATATATTTT,CASSSGDTGNTIYF
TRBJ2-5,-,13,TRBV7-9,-,TGTGCCAGCAGCTTACTCCTTCAAGAGACCCAGTACTTC,CASSLLLQETQYF
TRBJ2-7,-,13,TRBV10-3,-,TGTGCCATCAGTGGCGGGAACTACTACGAGCAGTACTTC,CAISGGNYYEQYF
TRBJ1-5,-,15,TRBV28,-,TGTGCCAGCAGTTTAGGGGGGGGAAGCAATCAGCCCCAGCATTTT,CASSLGGGSNQPQHF
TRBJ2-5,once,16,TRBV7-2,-,TGTGCCAGCAGCTTAGCAGCGGCAGAGCGCCAAGAGACCCAGTACTTC,CASSLAAAERQETQYF
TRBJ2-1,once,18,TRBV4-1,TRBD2,TGCGCCAGCAGCCGTCATGGGTCTGCGGGAGCCTCCTACAATGAGCAGTTCTTC,CASSRHGSAGASYNEQFF